This TCR beta chain was recovered during a study of cytomegalovirus exposure and HLA in healthy donors. About the study: As released early, the data held 75 million to 90 million unique TCRs from HLA-typed donors.

Study outcomes and limitations: A later analysis linked 16,951 TCR beta sequences to HLA alleles at 0.05 false discovery rate. The authors later found TCR association rates varying by HLA locus, with DRB1 most and HLA-C fewest.

Whereas donors were nominally healthy upon sampling, unrecorded immune exposures were probable. This clone was counted between two and nine times. Its antigen is as yet unknown. Germline assignment: CDR1 SEHNR and CDR2 FQNEAQ (reference sequence). J gave up 15 bases and V 4 bases, and 7 bases lay outside the gene matches. The CDR3 has 12 amino acids. Both 60 Vbeta primers and 13 Jbeta primers went into the PCR. The table came from immunoSEQ multiplex PCR; TCRdb's copy has only in-frame clones and leaves some out. The sample lists roughly 170,000 clones, roughly 80% occurring once. This sequence was found in a woman between 50 and 59 years old in good health and CMV-seropositive. Material: PBMCs. The V call is TRBV7-9, the J call TRBJ2-1, with 9 bases lining up with TRBD1. The CDR3 sequence: CASSYDRGSRFF. For the CDR3, the DNA is TGTGCCAGCAGCTACGACAGGGGGTCAAGGTTCTTC.